This entry describes one T cell receptor beta chain. The antigen remains undetermined. This record belongs to a study of T cell responses to AZD1222 COVID-19 vaccine. Study findings and constraints: Across the whole spike, CD4 TCRs peaked at regions 160-218 and 743-854. The donor cohort was predominantly white British with a female majority, and clonal diversity may have been underestimated. Among those given AZD1222, only five or six were seropositive at baseline. Epitopes outside B.1.351 and B.1.1.7 mutated regions reportedly drew nearly half of spike TCRs.

Trimming removed 1 base from V and 4 bases from J, with 14 bases in between. The CDR3 runs to 15 residues. Germline assignment: CDR1 SSHAT and CDR2 FNYEAQ (reference sequence). TCRdb's table, derived via immunoSEQ multiplex PCR, lists solely in-frame clones and lacks some. Among over 150,000 clones listed, roughly nine tenths were seen once. The material sequenced was peripheral blood, taken 28 days after the second AZD1222 dose. The clonotype originates from an adult who received the AZD1222 COVID-19 vaccine. V is TRBV7-7 and J is TRBJ2-7; D is uncertain. The CDR3 is CASSLGPEAVYEQYF. CDR3 coding DNA: TGTGCCAGCAGCTTAGGGCCCGAGGCGGTGTACGAGCAGTACTTC.